Shown below are 16 T cell receptor beta chains from a single sample sequenced in a study of OX40 agonist ivuxolimab in advanced cancers. This table comes from immunoSEQ multiplex PCR, and its TCRdb copy is limited to in-frame clones, with some not included. The repertoire consists of more than 60,000 clones, with under 85% occurring once and the leading ten covering 3.4%. The sequencing used CD4+ or CD8+ T cells sorted from blood, collected in a trial of the OX40 agonist ivuxolimab. The receptors originated from an adult with an advanced solid tumor such as melanoma, head and neck, liver or kidney cancer.

The gene calls are TRBV6-1 and TRBJ1-5; D remains ambiguous. Germline V gives CDR1 MNHNS, CDR2 SASEGT. Trimming removed 2 bases at V and 3 bases at J, with 5 bases between. CDR3 length: 13 amino acids. In DNA form, the CDR3 reads TGTGCCAGCAGTGAAAGATACAATCAGCCCCAGCATTTT. The encoded protein is CASSERYNQPQHF.

The chain carries TRBV7-3 and TRBJ2-1; the match to TRBD2 covers 7 bases. J lost 9 bases, V lost 4 bases, and 3 bases had no gene match. CDR3 length equals 12 residues. Germline V gene sequence: CDR1 SGHTA, CDR2 FQGTGA. The DNA of the CDR3 is TGTGCCAGCAGCTCTAGCGGAGTTGAGCAGTTCTTC. It yields the protein CASSSSGVEQFF.

The genes are TRBV7-6 and TRBJ2-2; D unclear. V dropped 5 bases and J dropped 5 bases, with 12 bases sitting between them. Germline CDR1 and CDR2: SGHVS and FNYEAQ. There are 14 residues in the CDR3. The CDR3 spells CASSNQAVTGELFF. The CDR3 DNA sequence: TGTGCCAGCAGCAACCAGGCAGTAACCGGGGAGCTGTTTTTT.

The rearrangement joins TRBV25-1 to TRBJ1-6; tentatively, D is TRBD1 (5 bases). V lost 5 bases to trimming and J lost 14 bases, with 19 bases between them. Per germline, CDR1 MGHDK and CDR2 SYGVNS. This CDR3 has 14 amino acids. Here the CDR3 DNA reads TGTGCCAGCAGTCCGGGGACGTTCCTCGGGACCCTCCACTTT. Residues: CASSPGTFLGTLHF.

This clone was observed a handful of times. The gene calls are TRBV14 and TRBJ1-1, with no clear D. V gave up 6 bases and J gave up 1 base, with 9 bases separating them. Germline CDR1 is SGHDN and CDR2 is FVKESK. The CDR3 has 13 residues. Here the CDR3 reads CASRRSGNTEAFF. In nucleotides, the CDR3 is TGTGCCAGCAGGCGGTCGGGGAACACTGAAGCTTTCTTT.

The chain recombines TRBV7-3 with TRBJ2-3; 12 nucleotides line up with TRBD2. V was clipped by 5 bases and J by 1 base; unmatched bases: 4. The CDR3 covers 16 residues. Germline assignment: CDR1 SGHTA and CDR2 FQGTGA. CDR3 region: CASSARLAGGTDTQYF. Written as DNA, the CDR3 is TGTGCCAGCAGCGCCCGACTAGCGGGGGGCACAGATACGCAGTATTTT.

The V and J genes are TRBV5-1 and TRBJ2-4; unclear D gene. CDR1 is SGHRS, CDR2 YFSETQ, per germline. V lost 4 bases and J lost 11, with 16 bases in between. This CDR3 is built from 13 residues. The CDR3 coding sequence is TGCGCCAGCAGCCCCAACGGACGGCGCGTTCAGTACTTC. The encoded protein is CASSPNGRRVQYF.

The chain is built from TRBV9 and TRBJ2-5, with TRBD2 matching over 11 bases. The CDR3 runs 14 residues. Germline V gene data show CDR1 as SGDLS and CDR2 as YYNGEE. Germline trimming cut 5 bases from V and 4 bases from J; bases unmatched to any gene: 4. CDR3 nucleotide sequence: TGTGCCAGCAGTAGCGGGGGGGAAGGAGAGACCCAGTACTTC. This translates into CASSSGGEGETQYF.

The CDR3 sequence is CASSLMRNGYTF. CDR3 nucleotide sequence: TGTGCCAGCAGCTTAATGCGTAATGGCTACACCTTC. The chain links TRBV7-2 to TRBJ1-2; D is unresolved. The V end lost 2 bases, the J end lost 6 bases, and 7 bases lay between the germline ends. The CDR3 consists of 12 residues. From germline, CDR1 is SGHTA and CDR2 FQGNSA.

This clone occurred a few times. The CDR3 loop is CASSLGYRSAFF. As DNA, the CDR3 is TGTGCCAGCAGCTTAGGCTACAGGTCGGCTTTCTTT. The chain joins TRBV13 to TRBJ1-1; a possible D gene is TRBD1 (5 bases). V was pared by 0 bases and J by 11 bases, with 10 bases between. The CDR3 has 12 residues. Germline loops: CDR1 PRHDT, CDR2 FYEKMQ (reference sequence).

This chain links TRBV11-3 with TRBJ1-1, with a possible D match to TRBD1 (6 bases). V gave up 3 bases and J gave up 8 bases, with 10 bases separating them. Germline V gene lookup returns CDR1 SGHNT and CDR2 YENEEA. CDR3 length equals 12 residues. This chain's CDR3 is CASSFSGTEAFF. CDR3 DNA sequence: TGTGCCAGCAGCTTTTCCGGGACAGAAGCTTTCTTT. Full variable domain (rest looked up from reference TRBV11-3 and TRBJ1-1): EAGVVQSPRYKIIEKKQPVAFWCNPISGHNTLYWYLQNLGQGPELLIRYENEEAVDDSQLPKDRFSAERLKGVDSTLKIQPAELGDSAVYLCASSFSGTEAFFGQGTRLTVV.

The chain combines TRBV20-1 with TRBJ1-2; D remains ambiguous. Trimming left V 7 bases short and J 4 bases short, with 10 bases between. CDR1 is DFQATT and CDR2 is SNEGSKA in the germline V gene (reference sequence). CDR3 length equals 11 residues. CDR3 residues: CSGPGSYGYTF. In nucleotides, the CDR3 is TGCAGTGGGCCCGGGAGCTATGGCTACACCTTC.

The chain combines TRBV6-8 with TRBJ2-3; TRBD2 aligns across 7 bases. This CDR3 is 13 amino acids long. The V gene's germline CDR1 is MNHGY and CDR2 SAAAGT. Trimming removed 9 bases from V and 8 bases from J; junction bases left unmatched: 11. The CDR3: CARRYNGGSTQYF. CDR3 bases: TGTGCCAGACGATACAACGGGGGGTCTACGCAGTATTTT.

This clone is a singleton in its sample. The gene calls are TRBV6-1 and TRBJ2-5; D may be TRBD1 or TRBD2 (6 bases each). In germline, CDR1 is MNHNS, CDR2 SASEGT. CDR3 length: 16 residues. The V gene lost 1 base and the J gene lost 4 bases, with 16 bases spanning the gap. CDR3 nucleotides: TGTGCCAGCAGTGAAGGGGGGGCCCTGACCCGAGAGACCCAGTACTTC. Its protein product is CASSEGGALTRETQYF.

This clone ranks as large. V and J are TRBV5-5 and TRBJ2-7, with D hard to call. This CDR3 region has 15 residues. V was clipped by 2 bases and J by 3 bases, with 15 bases between them. Per the germline V gene, CDR1 is SGHKS and CDR2 is YYEKEE (reference sequence). CDR3 sequence: CASSFMPAGDYEQYF. CDR3 DNA sequence: TGTGCCAGCAGCTTCATGCCAGCAGGAGACTACGAGCAGTACTTC. Supplemented by reference TRBV5-5 and TRBJ2-7, the full variable domain reads DAGVTQSPTHLIKTRGQQVTLRCSPISGHKSVSWYQQVLGQGPQFIFQYYEKEERGRGNFPDRFSARQFPNYSSELNVNALLLGDSALYLCASSFMPAGDYEQYFGPGTRLTVT.

This rearrangement joins TRBV6-6 to TRBJ2-5; D is possibly TRBD1 (8 bases). CDR3 size: 15 residues. Germline V gives CDR1 MNHNY, CDR2 SVGAGI (reference sequence). The V end lost 6 bases, the J end lost 3 bases, and 17 bases lay between the germline ends. The CDR3 loop is CASRPRQGREETQYF. The CDR3 region has the DNA TGTGCCAGCAGACCTCGACAGGGGAGGGAAGAGACCCAGTACTTC.